One sample yielded the 23 T cell receptor beta chains listed below, sequenced in a study of T cell responses to AZD1222 COVID-19 vaccine. The method was immunoSEQ multiplex PCR; TCRdb's version includes in-frame clones alone and lacks a portion of them. The sample shows 70,000 to 95,000 clones, roughly 90% of them seen only once. The sequences come from peripheral blood, collected on day 0 of MenACWY control vaccination. These receptors came from an adult in good health.

The chain joins TRBV5-1 to TRBJ2-3; D unresolved. Germline V lookup: CDR1 SGHRS, CDR2 YFSETQ. Between the trimmed V and J ends, which lost 5 bases and 4 bases, there was a span of 17 bases. The CDR3 is 15 residues long. For the CDR3, the DNA is TGCGCCAGCAGTTCCGGCCCCAGTAGGGCAGATACGCAGTATTTT. Translation gives CASSSGPSRADTQYF.

The rearrangement uses TRBV4-1 and TRBJ2-3, with 9 bases fitting TRBD2. Germline CDR1 is MGHRA and CDR2 is YSYEKL. The CDR3 runs 14 residues. V lost 5 bases and J lost 6; bases outside the gene matches: 6. The CDR3 spells CASSFSGGRDTQYF. CDR3 coding DNA: TGCGCCAGCAGCTTTAGCGGGGGCCGGGATACGCAGTATTTT.

The gene calls are TRBV10-3 and TRBJ2-5; 7 bases match TRBD1. The ends lost 3 bases at V and 2 bases at J; junction bases unmatched: 3. This CDR3 has 14 amino acids. Germline V lookup: CDR1 ENHRY, CDR2 SYGVKD. CDR3 bases: TGTGCCATCAGTGAACCGGGACAGCAAGAGACCCAGTACTTC. Encoded protein: CAISEPGQQETQYF.

This clone appeared a single time. The chain recombines TRBV4-1 with TRBJ1-1; D call uncertain. The CDR3 has 15 residues. Per the germline V gene, CDR1 is MGHRA and CDR2 is YSYEKL. Trimming left V 4 bases short and J 0 bases short, with 12 bases between. DNA for the CDR3: TGCGCCAGCAGCCCATTCTTCACAATGAACACTGAAGCTTTCTTT. Its translation: CASSPFFTMNTEAFF.

This chain uses TRBV6-6 with TRBJ1-2; D remains ambiguous. In germline, CDR1 is MNHNY, CDR2 SVGAGI (reference sequence). CDR3 length: 11 amino acids. Trimming removed 4 bases at V and 5 bases at J, with 5 bases between. CDR3 sequence: CASSLRYGYTF. DNA for the CDR3: TGTGCCAGCAGTTTGAGATATGGCTACACCTTC.

The CDR3 nucleotides are TGTGCCAGCAGCCCCGCAGGGGGCACCGGGGAGCTGTTTTTT. It codes for CASSPAGGTGELFF. The V gene is TRBV11-1, the J gene TRBJ2-2, with TRBD1 matching 7 bases. The CDR3 has 14 residues. The J segment lost 4 bases and the V segment lost 5 bases, leaving 4 bases of the junction unmatched. The germline gives CDR1 SGHAT, CDR2 FQDESV (reference sequence).

The rearrangement joins TRBV9 to TRBJ1-2, with D unclear. The ends were cut back, 4 bases at V and 0 bases at J, with 19 bases in the middle. CDR1 and CDR2 from the germline V gene are SGDLS and YYNGEE. The length of the CDR3 is 17 residues. This CDR3 reads CASSPRSPDGPNYGYTF. The CDR3 DNA follows: TGTGCCAGCAGCCCGCGCTCCCCGGACGGGCCTAACTATGGCTACACCTTC.

The chain employs TRBV18 and TRBJ2-2; the match to TRBD2 covers 9 bases. The V segment lost 3 bases and the J segment 2 bases; nucleotides outside the gene matches: 7. Per germline, CDR1 KGHSH and CDR2 LQKENI. The length of the CDR3 is 17 residues. The CDR3 reads CASSPGLAPSNTGELFF. The CDR3 DNA reads as TGTGCCAGCTCACCCGGACTAGCGCCTTCTAACACCGGGGAGCTGTTTTTT.

The V call is TRBV5-1, the J call TRBJ2-5, with 10 bases lining up with TRBD2. Germline CDR1 SGHRS, CDR2 YFSETQ. The CDR3 has 16 residues. The J segment lost 1 base and the V segment lost 4 bases, leaving 7 bases of the junction unmatched. The CDR3 DNA follows: TGCGCCAGCAGCCCCAGCCTAGCGGGGGTCCAAGAGACCCAGTACTTC. As protein: CASSPSLAGVQETQYF.

The chain recombines TRBV5-1 with TRBJ1-6, with 8 bases that match TRBD1. With V trimmed by 4 bases and J by 0 bases, 9 bases remained unmatched. The CDR3 length is 18 residues. Germline lookup yields CDR1 SGHRS and CDR2 YFSETQ. CDR3 protein: CASSRDRTRVSYNSPLHF. CDR3 nucleotide sequence: TGCGCCAGCAGCCGGGACAGGACAAGAGTCTCCTATAATTCACCCCTCCACTTT.

This clone was counted once. This chain uses TRBV25-1 with TRBJ1-1; no firm D call. Trimming cost V 8 bases and J 0 bases, with 10 bases left between them. Germline V CDR1 and CDR2: MGHDK, SYGVNS. The CDR3 extends over 13 amino acids. For the CDR3, the DNA is TGTGCCAGCCAACAGATTATGAACACTGAAGCTTTCTTT. Encoded protein: CASQQIMNTEAFF.

V gene TRBV4-1 combines with J gene TRBJ1-3; D is unclear. Germline V gene data show CDR1 as MGHRA and CDR2 as YSYEKL. This CDR3 spans 16 amino acids. V lost 1 base, J lost 1 base, and 11 bases lay in between. The CDR3 spells CASSQAVGGSGNTIYF. The CDR3 DNA follows: TGCGCCAGCAGCCAAGCCGTCGGAGGTTCTGGAAACACCATATATTTT.

The chain has TRBV5-1 and TRBJ2-7; possibly TRBD1 for D (6 bases). Trimming removed 0 bases from V and 6 bases from J, with 7 bases in between. The germline V gene has CDR1 SGHRS and CDR2 YFSETQ. The CDR3 has 12 residues. Written as DNA, the CDR3 is TGCGCCAGCAGCTTGGTGGGGGCCGAGCAGTACTTC. It encodes CASSLVGAEQYF.

The chain has TRBV30 and TRBJ2-7, with D possibly being TRBD1 (6 bases). The germline gives CDR1 GTSNPN, CDR2 SVGIG (reference sequence). This CDR3 spans 16 amino acids. Trimming took 3 bases from V and 6 from J, leaving 24 bases between them. Here the CDR3 DNA reads TGTGCCTGGAGCCCCCTAAGGGGGAAGGATGAGGGCGAGCAGTACTTC. Encoded protein: CAWSPLRGKDEGEQYF.

This chain uses TRBV3-1 (or the pseudogene TRBV3-2) with TRBJ1-2; 8 nucleotides line up with TRBD1. Unmatched junction bases numbered 4, after V lost 4 bases and J lost 6 bases. The germline CDR1 and CDR2 sequences are LGHDT and YNNKEL (reference sequence). CDR3 length: 13 residues. This CDR3 reads CASSPSGGHGYTF. The CDR3 DNA reads TGTGCCAGCAGCCCCTCAGGGGGCCATGGCTACACCTTC.

This sequence joins TRBV6-5 and TRBJ1-2, with D maybe TRBD1 (6 bases). V gave up 6 bases and J gave up 3 bases, with 17 bases separating them. Germline values: CDR1 MNHEY, CDR2 SVGAGI. The CDR3 spans 15 residues. DNA for the CDR3: TGTGCCAGCAGCTCTGGGGGCTCGCCGGACTATGGCTACACCTTC. Translating gives CASSSGGSPDYGYTF.

The J gene is TRBJ1-2, the V gene TRBV18; D not resolved. Germline CDR1 and CDR2: KGHSH and LQKENI. The V and J ends lost 2 bases and 3 bases respectively, with 13 bases between them. CDR3 length: 15 residues. CDR3 residues: CASSPSVSRHYGYTF. For the CDR3, the DNA is TGTGCCAGCTCACCAAGTGTAAGCAGGCACTATGGCTACACCTTC. Using reference TRBV18 and TRBJ1-2 for the parts outside the CDR3, the full variable domain is NAGVMQNPRHLVRRRGQEARLRCSPMKGHSHVYWYRQLPEEGLKFMVYLQKENIIDESGMPKERFSAEFPKEGPSILRIQQVVRGDSAAYFCASSPSVSRHYGYTFGSGTRLTVV.

The chain uses TRBV4-3 and TRBJ2-1; a weak D match, TRBD1 (7 bases). The germline gives CDR1 LGHNA, CDR2 YSLEER. The CDR3 has 19 residues. Trimming left V 0 bases short and J 1 base short, with 19 bases between. CDR3 bases: TGCGCCAGCAGCCAAGATAGTGGAGGGGACAGTCCTTCCTACAATGAGCAGTTCTTC. It translates to CASSQDSGGDSPSYNEQFF.

The chain is built from TRBV15 and TRBJ1-4; the match to TRBD1 covers 8 bases. CDR3 length: 16 residues. J lost 4 bases, V lost 2 bases, and 6 bases had no gene match. Germline V lookup: CDR1 LNHNV, CDR2 YYDKDF (reference sequence). CDR3 loop: CATSRLWDRSNEKLFF. In DNA, the CDR3 is TGTGCCACCAGCAGACTATGGGACAGGAGTAATGAAAAACTGTTTTTT.

The V and J genes are TRBV2 and TRBJ1-1; D is unresolved. The germline gives CDR1 SNHLY, CDR2 FYNNEI. V was clipped by 3 bases and J by 4 bases, with 6 bases between them. This CDR3 spans 12 amino acids. The CDR3 region has the DNA TGTGCCAGCAGTGAGCACATCACTGAAGCTTTCTTT. Residues: CASSEHITEAFF.

The rearrangement uses TRBV7-9 and TRBJ1-4; 9 bases align to TRBD1. This CDR3 is built from 14 residues. Germline CDR1 reads SEHNR; CDR2 reads FQNEAQ (reference sequence). The trim removed 5 bases at V and 7 bases at J, leaving 5 bases unmatched. The CDR3 nucleotides are TGTGCCAGCAGCCGGACAGGGGAGGGTGAAAAACTGTTTTTT. Protein: CASSRTGEGEKLFF.

In its sample, this clone was seen once. The chain couples TRBV6-2 or TRBV6-3 to TRBJ1-1; D is unresolved. V lost 2 bases and J 10 bases, leaving 11 bases between the germline ends. CDR3 length: 12 residues. From germline, CDR1 is MNHEY and CDR2 SVGEGT. CDR3 amino acids: CASSYGVFGAFF. The CDR3 DNA is TGTGCCAGCAGTTACGGGGTATTTGGAGCTTTCTTT.

The chain combines TRBV14 with TRBJ1-5; D is uncertain. Germline loops: CDR1 SGHDN, CDR2 FVKESK. The CDR3 is 16 residues long. V lost 4 bases, J lost 7 bases, and 20 bases lay in between. Here the CDR3 DNA reads TGTGCCAGCAGCCCCCCCGGGCCCATTCTGGGGCAGCCCCAGCATTTT. Translated, it gives CASSPPGPILGQPQHF.